This record concerns one TCR beta chain sequence. There is no known antigen for this receptor. No base qualities exist here, and no much larger clone lies one base off it. TCR CDR3 regions were amplified from genomic DNA by multiplex PCR using the deep immunoSEQ assay. For each cell subset, the extracted genomic DNA was distributed evenly across all wells of several immunoSEQ 96-well plates, and each plate served as one replicate. For sorted subsets, each replicate PCR was loaded with about 0.2 ug genomic DNA, equivalent to 25,000 to 35,000 T cell genomes. Purified libraries were measured with a Qubit 3.0 fluorometer, size-checked on a Bioanalyzer 2100, and measured again with the KAPA Library Quantification kit. Every immunoSEQ 96-well plate was sequenced on a separate single-read 150-cycle Illumina NextSeq 550 flow cell. Per the original workflow: The immunoSEQ output contained only junctional sequences without quality scores, so filtering could not match that applied to full-length reads. To assign V/J genes and CDR3, sequences were annotated using PyIR, a Python wrapper for IgBLAST v1.9, with IMGT germline references. Reads with weak V/J assignments (E-value above 1e-6), missing CDR3, stop codons, out-of-frame junctions, or ambiguous translated residues were removed. V3J clonotypes were defined as sequences sharing the same inferred V gene, J gene, and CDR3 amino acid sequence. Percentage overlap between repertoires was calculated by dividing the number of shared unique clonotypes by the size of the smaller repertoire. Three approaches were used to assess repertoire richness: RTK rarefaction, the Chao1 estimator, and Recon v2.1 estimates of unobserved clonotypes. Generation probabilities for all TCRbeta clonotypes obtained by the gDNA method from a handful of donors were computed using OLGA. This immuneACCESS table, as held by TCRdb, lists in-frame sequences with V and J called but not all clones. Of the missing ones, under half trace to an unresolved V gene in checked studies; the others have no known cause. The V and J calls and clone size were taken over from that table, and D and trimming were inferred from the DNA. The sample yields under 1 million clones; 80% to 95% were counted once. The leading ten clones occupy more than 20% of the sample.

This specimen comes from a study of shared clonotypes between healthy human individuals (dated by TCRdb to the early 2020s). Some background on the complete study: A few men and two women, aged 18 to 49 years, made up the cohort. For each donor, three plates each were used for CD4 naive and CD4 memory, two plates were used for CD8 naive, and one plate was used for CD8 memory. To estimate repertoire size and how much clonotype sharing occurs between individuals, the study deeply sequenced the blood TCR repertoires of several healthy adults. Different laboratories and diverse techniques were used to prepare libraries and sequence TCR repertoires, to increase sequencing depth and limit assay-specific biases. Per donor, leukapheresis produced somewhere between about 0.94 and 9.5 billion PBMCs.

Looking up the germline V gene yields CDR1 SGDLS and CDR2 YYNGEE. The trim is 7 bases for V and 7 bases for J, with a gap of 29 bases between the germline ends. The CDR3 has 17 amino acids, counting the end cysteine and phenylalanine. Kept here is only the CDR3 DNA, which spans 51 bases and is read in frame from base 1. For the CD8 naive samples, CD45RO-negative cells were positively selected for CCR7, yielding a CD45RA+CCR7+ population from which TemRA cells were excluded. Healthy HIV-negative adults with no recently reported acute infections or vaccinations were included as donors. All donors were Caucasian adults living in Nashville, Tennessee, USA. Blood was collected by leukapheresis, and PBMCs were isolated by Ficoll-Histopaque density gradient centrifugation and then cryopreserved in liquid nitrogen vapor phase. Purity and quantity of every magnetically sorted T cell population were checked by analytical flow cytometry. Genomic DNA was isolated from each sorted fraction and quantified by UV absorbance on a Nanodrop 2000c.

Paper-wide results and their limitations: Based on pairwise subsampling, the degree of clonotype sharing among donors was expected to be affected by sequencing depth. Naive subsets generally had larger estimated clonotype richness than memory subsets did. Because the study included only a small number of donors, the genetic and exposure-history diversity represented was limited. Only blood was sampled, and tissue TCR repertoires likely differ from those in blood. Rarefaction of sorted-subset datasets indicated incomplete sequencing despite the large sequencing depth. Higher generation probabilities were observed for clonotypes shared by all four sorted-subset donors than for non-shared clonotypes. Approximately 5% of naive CD4, approximately 3.7% of naive CD8, approximately 2.2% of memory CD4, and around 0.42% of memory CD8 clonotypes were shared across a handful of donors.

The chain was built from TRBV9 and TRBJ1-1; the D segment could be TRBD1, given 6 matching bases. The sequenced material came from naive CD8+ T cells sorted from blood. The label giving this sample's cell subset or site can be read as: CD45RA+CCR7+. The TCR was taken from a young man in good health. The bases are TGTGCCAGCGGGGTCCCTGGGGAAGGTTCTGGACAGAGTGAAGCTTTCTTT. Translated, it gives CASGVPGEGSGQSEAFF.